This T cell receptor (beta chain) was recorded in a study of cytomegalovirus exposure and HLA in healthy donors. It was with 60 Vbeta and 13 Jbeta primers that the PCR ran. Under the authors' procedure: Around 10 million of the approximately 80 million unique TCR beta chains counted in a later analysis were shared. Generated by immunoSEQ multiplex PCR, the TCRdb table keeps only in-frame clones and is missing some. The D gene and trimming were derived from the DNA, and the V and J assignments and clone size from that table. The sample consists of 99,000 or so clones, about 80% of them appearing once. This clone was counted once. Its antigen is not identified. Study-level findings and limits: In an earlier analysis, in about 530 donors, most V segments appeared productive either ~90% or ~30% of the time. Presence/absence comparisons presumed near-even sequencing depth among donors. Later analysis identified a missense DCLRE1C variant that was linked to TCR beta V- and J-gene trimming.

The source is a man between 60 and 75 years old in good health and CMV-seropositive. What was sequenced was PBMCs.

The DNA for the CDR3 is TGTGCCAGCAGCCTAACAGGGGTCCTCTACGAGCAGTACTTC. Its protein product is CASSLTGVLYEQYF. The chain carries TRBV6-5 and TRBJ2-7; 7 bases fit TRBD1. CDR3 size: 14 residues. Germline lookup yields CDR1 MNHEY and CDR2 SVGAGI. With 6 bases clipped from V and 3 bases from J, the junction kept 8 bases outside the gene matches.